One and the same sample provided the 29 T cell receptor beta chains below, sequenced in a study of siplizumab effects on memory and regulatory T cells. The assay was immunoSEQ multiplex PCR, and TCRdb's table has in-frame clones only and misses some. The sample shows more than 85,000 clones, 85% to 95% of them seen only once. The sequenced material came from CD4+ T cells sorted from blood. These receptors were obtained from a human donor in good health.

The chain carries TRBV2 and TRBJ2-5, with 14 bases matching TRBD2. The V gene end was trimmed by 8 bases and the J gene end by 1 base; junction bases not matched to a gene: 12. Germline V lookup: CDR1 SNHLY, CDR2 FYNNEI. CDR3 size: 18 residues. In DNA, the CDR3 is TGTGCCAGCTCCTATGGAGGACTAGCGGGGGGAGTCCAAGAGACCCAGTACTTC. Its translation is CASSYGGLAGGVQETQYF.

The chain links TRBV11-3 to TRBJ2-3; a weak D match, TRBD1 (5 bases). V shed 1 base and J shed 7 bases, with 9 bases lying between them. CDR3 length: 13 residues. The germline gives CDR1 SGHNT, CDR2 YENEEA. CDR3 protein: CASSLARGNTQYF. For the CDR3, the DNA is TGTGCCAGCAGCTTAGCAAGGGGAAATACGCAGTATTTT.

The V gene is TRBV18, the J gene TRBJ2-1, with 11 nucleotides matching TRBD1. V lost 5 bases and J lost 9; bases outside the gene matches: 9. Germline CDR1 is KGHSH and CDR2 is LQKENI. This CDR3 spans 15 amino acids. The CDR3 DNA sequence: TGTGCCAGCTCAAGGGGACAGGGGGGTCCGGGTGAGCAGTTCTTC. Translated: CASSRGQGGPGEQFF.

The chain links TRBV5-6 to TRBJ2-5; 12 nucleotides agree with TRBD2. CDR3 length equals 16 residues. V shed 0 bases and J 2 bases; nucleotides not matched to a gene: 2. From germline, CDR1 is SGHDT and CDR2 YYEEEE. CDR3 loop: CASSLALAGGQETQYF. The CDR3 DNA is TGTGCCAGCAGCTTGGCGCTAGCGGGGGGGCAAGAGACCCAGTACTTC.

The chain has TRBV11-3 and TRBJ2-5, with TRBD2 identical over 10 bases. The CDR3 extends over 19 amino acids. The germline CDR1 and CDR2 sequences are SGHNT and YENEEA. Trimming cost V 3 bases and J 1 base; bases outside gene matches: 14. CDR3 DNA: TGTGCCAGCAGCTTTAGCGGGACTAGCGCTACCCGCGTCCAAGAGACCCAGTACTTC. It translates to CASSFSGTSATRVQETQYF.

V and J are TRBV5-8 and TRBJ1-5; D call uncertain. Germline assignment: CDR1 SGHTS and CDR2 YDEGEE. Deletions cut 0 bases from V and 2 bases from J, with 9 bases between. This CDR3 has 15 residues. The CDR3 spells CASSLGEGGNQPQHF. CDR3 nucleotides: TGTGCCAGCAGCTTGGGAGAGGGCGGCAATCAGCCCCAGCATTTT.

The chain carries TRBV19 and TRBJ2-3; D gene ambiguous. This CDR3 spans 10 amino acids. The germline V gene encodes CDR1 LNHDA and CDR2 SQIVND (reference sequence). Trimming removed 5 bases from V and 5 bases from J, with 2 bases in between. The CDR3 region is CASSEDTQYF. Here the CDR3 DNA reads TGTGCCAGTAGTGAAGATACGCAGTATTTT.

CDR3 in amino acids: CAISDRGASGELFF. DNA of the CDR3: TGTGCCATCAGTGACAGGGGGGCGTCCGGGGAGCTGTTTTTT. The chain recombines TRBV10-3 with TRBJ2-2, with D possibly TRBD1 on 7 matching bases. The germline V gene encodes CDR1 ENHRY and CDR2 SYGVKD. CDR3 length equals 14 residues. Trimming took off 3 bases at V and 6 bases at J, with 11 bases between the two ends.

V is TRBV5-4 and J is TRBJ2-2; no clear D gene. Trimming pared 1 base from V and 5 bases from J, leaving 9 bases between. Germline V lookup: CDR1 SGHNT, CDR2 YYREEE (reference sequence). The CDR3 has 14 amino acids. This CDR3 reads CASSLLSGTGELFF. CDR3 sequence (DNA): TGTGCCAGCAGCTTGTTATCCGGTACCGGGGAGCTGTTTTTT.

The V gene is TRBV18, the J gene TRBJ2-5; D ambiguous. Germline assignment: CDR1 KGHSH and CDR2 LQKENI. This CDR3 region has 14 residues. V gave up 6 bases and J gave up 1 base, with 12 bases separating them. The CDR3, as DNA: TGTGCCAGCTCGCTCCAACGGCCCCAAGAGACCCAGTACTTC. It codes for CASSLQRPQETQYF.

CDR3 protein: CASSWGGRNTEAFF. CDR3 coding DNA: TGTGCCAGCAGTTGGGGTGGACGGAACACTGAAGCTTTCTTT. The rearrangement links TRBV6-5 to TRBJ1-1; D not resolved. There are 14 residues in the CDR3. Germline V CDR1 and CDR2: MNHEY, SVGAGI. Trimming pared 4 bases from V and 1 base from J, leaving 10 bases between.

The DNA of the CDR3 is TGCGCCAGCAGCCGATTTAGCGACACCGGGGAGCTGTTTTTT. This gives the protein CASSRFSDTGELFF. V is TRBV5-1 and J is TRBJ2-2; D is perhaps TRBD2 (5 bases). V lost 4 bases and J lost 3, with 10 bases in between. Germline V gene sequence: CDR1 SGHRS, CDR2 YFSETQ. CDR3 length equals 14 residues.

This rearrangement joins TRBV6-6 to TRBJ1-1; 7 bases match TRBD1. In germline, CDR1 is MNHNY, CDR2 SVGAGI (reference sequence). The CDR3 loop spans 13 amino acids. Germline trimming cut 2 bases from V and 7 bases from J; bases unmatched to any gene: 4. Written as DNA, the CDR3 is TGTGCCAGCAGTTACCCCGGACAGGATGAAGCTTTCTTT. Its protein product is CASSYPGQDEAFF.

The rearrangement uses TRBV6-1 and TRBJ1-5, with D tentatively TRBD1 (5 bases). Germline V gives CDR1 MNHNS, CDR2 SASEGT. Deletions cut 5 bases from V and 0 bases from J, with 8 bases between. CDR3 length equals 14 residues. The CDR3 DNA is TGTGCCAGCAGTTGGGACGGTAGCAATCAGCCCCAGCATTTT. Translated, it gives CASSWDGSNQPQHF.

This CDR3 is CASSLWDSAEAFF. The CDR3 DNA reads TGCGCCAGCAGCTTATGGGACAGTGCTGAAGCTTTCTTT. This chain links TRBV5-1 with TRBJ1-1; 7 bases agree with TRBD1. The germline CDR1 and CDR2 sequences are SGHRS and YFSETQ. This CDR3 is built from 13 residues. With 2 bases clipped from V and 6 bases from J, the junction kept 4 bases outside the gene matches.

The CDR3 sequence is CASSSERGATDTQYF. The CDR3 DNA reads TGTGCCAGCAGCTCAGAGCGGGGGGCTACAGATACGCAGTATTTT. The rearrangement links TRBV7-9 to TRBJ2-3, with TRBD2 matching 9 bases. Germline-derived CDR1 and CDR2 are SEHNR and FQNEAQ (reference sequence). The CDR3 contains 15 residues. The V and J ends lost 4 bases and 3 bases, in that order; junction bases with no gene match: 5.

The V gene is TRBV4-3, the J gene TRBJ2-3, with D maybe TRBD1 (5 bases). Germline V lookup: CDR1 LGHNA, CDR2 YSLEER. Trimming took off 0 bases at V and 4 bases at J, with 11 bases between the two ends. CDR3 size: 15 residues. As DNA, the CDR3 is TGCGCCAGCAGCCAAGAAAGTGGGGCCCCAGATACGCAGTATTTT. This sequence encodes CASSQESGAPDTQYF.

The CDR3 bases are TGCGCCAGCAGCCCGACAGGGGGCGACGGCTATGGCTACACCTTC. It is translated as CASSPTGGDGYGYTF. This chain connects TRBV4-1 to TRBJ1-2; 10 nucleotides agree with TRBD1. Germline assignment: CDR1 MGHRA and CDR2 YSYEKL. V shed 4 bases and J 4 bases; nucleotides not matched to a gene: 6. This CDR3 has 15 amino acids.

This chain joins TRBV7-3 and TRBJ2-3; D is unresolved. Trimming removed 5 bases from V and 5 bases from J, with 11 bases in between. CDR1 SGHTA and CDR2 FQGTGA come from the germline V gene. The CDR3 runs to 13 residues. CDR3 amino acids: CASSGNARDTQYF. The CDR3 DNA follows: TGTGCCAGCAGCGGCAACGCCCGAGATACGCAGTATTTT.

CDR3 residues: CASSRQGVGPNTEAFF. In DNA, the CDR3 is TGTGCCAGCTCAAGACAGGGAGTTGGGCCGAACACTGAAGCTTTCTTT. The rearrangement links TRBV18 to TRBJ1-1; TRBD1 matches 7 bases. CDR1 is KGHSH and CDR2 is LQKENI in the germline V gene. Losses at the gene ends were 5 bases for V and 1 base for J; bases not matched to a gene: 10. The CDR3 runs 16 residues.

Note on this clone: At one end the junction does not follow the germline gene, possibly because of a read error. This chain links TRBV5-6 with TRBJ2-2; TRBD1 matches at 9 bases. CDR1 is SGHDT, CDR2 YYEEEE, per germline. The CDR3 totals 15 residues. CDR3 sequence (DNA): TGTGCCAGCAGTTTGGACAGGGGTAACACCGGGGAGCTGTTTTTT. Its protein is CASSLDRGNTGELFF.

The chain employs TRBV6-5 and TRBJ1-2; D not certain. With 5 bases removed from V and 7 bases from J, the gap between germline ends came to 11 bases. CDR1 is MNHEY and CDR2 is SVGAGI in the germline V gene. This CDR3 spans 12 amino acids. The CDR3 reads CASSPPYGGYTF. The CDR3 DNA reads as TGTGCCAGCAGTCCCCCCTACGGTGGCTACACCTTC.

V and J are TRBV29-1 and TRBJ2-2; 7 bases are shared with TRBD1. The CDR3 runs 17 residues. V trimming: 6 bases; J trimming: 0 bases; junction bases outside the gene matches: 13. Per the germline V gene, CDR1 is SQVTM and CDR2 is ANQGSEA. The CDR3: CSVKDQTGTANTGELFF. CDR3 in DNA: TGCAGCGTCAAAGACCAAACCGGGACAGCGAACACCGGGGAGCTGTTTTTT.

V and J are TRBV2 and TRBJ1-1; D not certain. The CDR3 spans 14 residues. V was clipped by 1 base and J by 4 bases, with 10 bases between them. From germline, CDR1 is SNHLY and CDR2 FYNNEI. The CDR3, as DNA: TGTGCCAGCAGTGAAGAGGAAGGGATCACTGAAGCTTTCTTT. Its translation: CASSEEEGITEAFF.

The rearrangement links TRBV25-1 to TRBJ1-2; 8 positions match TRBD1. This CDR3 has 15 amino acids. Germline V CDR1 and CDR2: MGHDK, SYGVNS. The trim removed 6 bases at V and 3 bases at J, leaving 9 bases unmatched. The CDR3 nucleotides are TGTGCCAGCAGCTGGGACAGGTTGGGGTACTATGGCTACACCTTC. Its translation is CASSWDRLGYYGYTF.

The CDR3 loop reads CASSGTRGRVTEAFF. The CDR3 DNA reads TGTGCCAGCAGCGGAACAAGGGGGCGCGTCACTGAAGCTTTCTTT. The chain is built from TRBV11-2 and TRBJ1-1, with 7 positions matching TRBD1. The junction had 10 bases not matched to a gene; V was cut back by 5 bases and J by 4 bases. The CDR3 extends over 15 amino acids. Germline loops: CDR1 SGHAT, CDR2 FQNNGV.

This chain links TRBV19 with TRBJ2-5; 7 nucleotides align to TRBD1. CDR1 is LNHDA, CDR2 SQIVND, per germline (reference sequence). The V segment lost 5 bases and the J segment 2 bases; nucleotides outside the gene matches: 2. The CDR3 is made up of 13 amino acids. The CDR3 sequence is CASSPGQQETQYF. The CDR3 nucleotides read TGTGCCAGTAGTCCGGGACAGCAAGAGACCCAGTACTTC.

The genes are TRBV30 and TRBJ1-3, with 7 bases aligning to TRBD1. The V and J ends lost 4 bases and 0 bases, in that order; junction bases with no gene match: 9. CDR3 length equals 16 residues. Per germline, CDR1 GTSNPN and CDR2 SVGIG (reference sequence). The CDR3 spells CAWTRTGTFSGNTIYF. For the CDR3, the DNA is TGTGCCTGGACTAGGACAGGCACCTTCTCTGGAAACACCATATATTTT.

This chain uses TRBV5-6 with TRBJ1-4, with 7 nucleotides matching TRBD1. CDR1 SGHDT and CDR2 YYEEEE come from the germline V gene. The CDR3 length is 14 residues. V was pared by 1 base and J by 10 bases, with 7 bases of the junction left unmatched. The CDR3 loop is CASSLTGEWGKLFF. In DNA, the CDR3 is TGTGCCAGCAGCTTGACAGGGGAGTGGGGAAAACTGTTTTTT.